This T cell receptor beta chain was sequenced for a study of shared clonotypes between healthy human individuals. Regarding the study as a whole: Relative to clonotypes present in all four donors, those not shared had lower generation probabilities.

CDR1 MGHRA and CDR2 YSYEKL come from the germline V gene. The CDR3 has 20 residues. With 3 bases clipped from V and 4 bases from J, the junction kept 13 bases outside the gene matches. Concerning this clone: Its antigen is unidentified.

At the deep level, the assay was run. Sequenced by immunoSEQ multiplex PCR; TCRdb stores in-frame clones only, minus some. This sample has around 2.3 million clones, with roughly 95% found just once. The chain has TRBV4-1 and TRBJ2-2; 14 bases agree with TRBD2. The sequenced sample consisted of naive CD4+ T cells sorted from blood. Stated subset: CD45RA+ positively selected. The receptor's source is a man aged 18 to 29 in good health. The chain's CDR3 is CASSQNKGTSGGAGTGELFF. CDR3 bases: TGCGCCAGCAGCCAGAATAAAGGGACTAGCGGGGGCGCCGGCACCGGGGAGCTGTTTTTT.